Listed below are T cell receptor beta chains from one sample, sequenced in a study of shared clonotypes between healthy human individuals. The protocol was immunoSEQ multiplex PCR, while the TCRdb copy is restricted to in-frame clones and leaves out a portion. The sample shows about 2,200,000 clones, just over 90% of them seen only once. Source material: naive CD8+ T cells from PBMCs. The receptor source for this set is a man between 18 and 35 years old in good health. Some clones in this sample may be carry-over from other donors' samples. Both conserved end residues are trimmed from each CDR3.

V gene: TRBV27; J gene: TRBJ2-5; CDR3 protein: ASSSSKAQY
V gene: TRBV4-2; J gene: TRBJ2-1; CDR3 protein: ASSQDEASGRYNEQF
V gene: TRBV27; J gene: TRBJ2-1; CDR3 protein: ASSLYPSGRAHEQF
V gene: TRBV5-1; J gene: TRBJ2-5; CDR3 protein: ASSLRETQY
V gene: TRBV6-6; J gene: TRBJ1-5; CDR3 protein: ASSYLGVQPQH
V gene: TRBV7-2; J gene: TRBJ2-7; CDR3 protein: ASSTSTGSHSYEQY
V gene: TRBV5-1; J gene: TRBJ1-1; CDR3 protein: ASSSGGITEAF
V gene: TRBV5-1; J gene: TRBJ2-5; CDR3 protein: ASSYWAGGPLQETQY
V gene: TRBV19; J gene: TRBJ2-1; CDR3 protein: ASNGGVGYNEQF
V gene: TRBV9; J gene: TRBJ2-2; CDR3 protein: ASSPGGDTGELF
V gene: TRBV11-2; J gene: TRBJ2-5; CDR3 protein: ASSFYGPPGRETQY
V gene: TRBV9; J gene: TRBJ2-7; CDR3 protein: ASSVSSGRVYEQY
V gene: TRBV15; J gene: TRBJ2-1; CDR3 protein: ATSNPWGPTQNEQF
V gene: TRBV5-1; J gene: TRBJ2-5; CDR3 protein: ASSPLLGARQETQY
V gene: TRBV13; J gene: TRBJ2-1; CDR3 protein: ASSSLDGAGGNEQF
V gene: TRBV27; J gene: TRBJ1-1; CDR3 protein: ASSLLGQGATEAF
V gene: TRBV19; J gene: TRBJ1-2; CDR3 protein: ASAGQSLSYGYT
V gene: TRBV5-6; J gene: TRBJ1-5; CDR3 protein: ASSLGAGQGNQPQH
V gene: TRBV27; J gene: TRBJ2-7; CDR3 protein: ASSLVGANREQY
V gene: TRBV27; J gene: TRBJ1-6; CDR3 protein: ASSLLGFDSPLH
V gene: TRBV29-1; J gene: TRBJ2-7; CDR3 protein: SVDDGTGGFEQY
V gene: TRBV11-2; J gene: TRBJ2-7; CDR3 protein: ASSPGLAGYPSYEQY
V gene: TRBV2; J gene: TRBJ2-4; CDR3 protein: ASIPSWERSVENIQY
V gene: TRBV4-2; J gene: TRBJ2-1; CDR3 protein: ASSQVGEVPYNEQF
V gene: TRBV5-1; J gene: TRBJ1-5; CDR3 protein: ASSLLGGQPQH
V gene: TRBV6-5; J gene: TRBJ1-2; CDR3 protein: ASSPGEGPGYT
V gene: TRBV9; J gene: TRBJ2-7; CDR3 protein: ASSVAVGGPSYEQY
V gene: TRBV14; J gene: TRBJ1-4; CDR3 protein: ASSQGGAYEKLF
V gene: TRBV27; J gene: TRBJ2-1; CDR3 protein: ASSLLGLAGIYNEQF
V gene: TRBV7-3; J gene: TRBJ2-3; CDR3 protein: ASSNPPDTQY
V gene: TRBV4-2; J gene: TRBJ2-1; CDR3 protein: ASSQGALADYNEQF
V gene: TRBV19; J gene: TRBJ2-7; CDR3 protein: ASGETYEQY
V gene: TRBV7-2; J gene: TRBJ2-2; CDR3 protein: ASSPRVAELF
V gene: TRBV5-4; J gene: TRBJ2-1; CDR3 protein: ASSLAWGADNEQF
V gene: TRBV9; J gene: TRBJ1-1; CDR3 protein: ASTRFGDPNTEAF
V gene: TRBV27; J gene: TRBJ2-1; CDR3 protein: ASTTSGRGIGQF